This TCR beta chain was documented in a study of regulatory T cells in long-lasting Graves disease. Described time point: newly diagnosed GD, antithyroid drugs for less than 3 months. TCR sequences were obtained from RNA taken from PBMCs. This clonotype was counted ten times or more. Relying on iRepertoire HTBI primers and Arm-PCR of CDR3 regions, the team built TCR beta libraries. TCRdb analysed the multiplex PCR reads with MiXCR anew, one entry per CDR3 protein. The sample has 410,000 or so distinct CDR3 sequences, approximately 15% seen once. V gave up 0 bases and J gave up 1 base, with 6 bases separating them. CDR1 is ENHRY, CDR2 SYGVKD, per germline. This CDR3 spans 14 amino acids. The sample was also reused in another study, on T cells in Graves' hyperthyroidism and ophthalmopathy. That work contributes: The hyperthyroidism patients had all been newly diagnosed, and their disease duration was under 2 months. Their ages ranged from 18 to 65 years. A set of HTBI primers served as the primers for a first-round RT-PCR of the TCR CDR3.

The starting material was peripheral blood mononuclear cells (PBMCs), obtained at new diagnosis, from a patient treated with antithyroid drugs. The TCR comes from a woman aged 25 to 45 with Graves disease. V gene TRBV10-3 combines with J gene TRBJ2-5, with D possibly matching TRBD2 (6 bases). CDR3 sequence: CAISESTSQETQYF. CDR3 DNA: TGTGCCATCAGTGAGTCGACTAGCCAAGAGACCCAGTACTTC.